Listed below are T cell receptor beta chains from one sample, sequenced in a study of T cells in localized non-small cell lung cancer. Here immunoSEQ multiplex PCR was the method, and the copy in TCRdb shows in-frame clones only, minus some. The sample holds about 27,000 clones, around nine tenths seen once. The sample was peripheral blood, taken before any cancer treatment. The origin of the receptors is an older female donor with stage II squamous cell lung carcinoma. CDR3s include the opening cysteine and the closing phenylalanine or tryptophan. D genes are given only for firm matches.

CASSRDTVRYEQYF	.	TRBV19	TRBJ2-7
CASSVAEDTQYF	.	TRBV2	TRBJ2-3
CASSQDYRSYEQYF	.	TRBV6-6	TRBJ2-7
CASSYGAGAAQYF	.	TRBV6-5	TRBJ2-5
CASSGTGANTGELFF	TRBD1	TRBV6-6	TRBJ2-2
CAGAGLAYEQYF	.	TRBV30	TRBJ2-7
CASSVSLAGGRNEQFF	TRBD2	TRBV6-1	TRBJ2-1
CASSPRDSGELFF	TRBD1	TRBV18	TRBJ2-2
CASSVGTSDSYEQYF	TRBD2	TRBV9	TRBJ2-7
CASPSRQGGRTEAFF	TRBD1	TRBV28	TRBJ1-1
CASSSGNEKLFF	.	TRBV28	TRBJ1-4
CASSRTGENEQFF	TRBD1	TRBV18	TRBJ2-1
CATRQGSTQYF	TRBD1	TRBV6-5	TRBJ2-3
CASSLDPGPYEQYF	.	TRBV7-6	TRBJ2-7
CASSRTGDTQYF	.	TRBV11-2	TRBJ2-3
CASSIGRASGNTIYF	.	TRBV19	TRBJ1-3
CASSPSGETQYF	.	TRBV18	TRBJ2-5
CASSLAGVTEQYF	.	TRBV7-8	TRBJ2-7
CAWSPTGSGGYTF	TRBD1	TRBV30	TRBJ1-2